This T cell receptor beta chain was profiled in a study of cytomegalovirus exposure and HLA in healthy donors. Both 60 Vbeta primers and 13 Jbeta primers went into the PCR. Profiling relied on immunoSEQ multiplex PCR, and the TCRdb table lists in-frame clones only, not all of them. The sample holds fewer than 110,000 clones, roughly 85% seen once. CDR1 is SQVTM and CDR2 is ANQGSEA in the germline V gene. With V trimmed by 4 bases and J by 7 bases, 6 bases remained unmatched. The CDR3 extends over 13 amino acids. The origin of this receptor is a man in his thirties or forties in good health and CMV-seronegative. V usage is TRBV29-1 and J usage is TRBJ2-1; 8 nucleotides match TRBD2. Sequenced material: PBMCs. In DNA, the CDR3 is TGCAGCGTTGTTCCAGCGGGAGAAAATGAGCAGTTCTTC. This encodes CSVVPAGENEQFF.